The rows below give T cell receptor beta chains drawn from one sample of a study of Ad26.COV2.S vaccination and SARS-CoV-2 variants. The protocol was immunoSEQ multiplex PCR, while the TCRdb copy is restricted to in-frame clones and leaves out a portion. Of about 680,000 clones listed, around 89% are singletons. The material was peripheral blood, obtained in a trial of Ad26.COV2.S vaccine versus placebo. The receptors come from a person aged 18-65 years who received the Ad26.COV2.S COVID-19 vaccine or a placebo. Both conserved end residues are part of each CDR3. D genes are given only for firm matches. The size of a clone is reported for some rows only, either as once, few or many, or as a class for expanded clones.

TRBJ1-2	TRBV3-1/TRBV3-2	19	NA	TRBD1	CASSHPRDRGWSSNYGYTF	TGTGCCAGCAGCCACCCCCGGGACAGGGGGTGGAGTTCTAACTATGGCTACACCTTC
TRBJ1-5	TRBV19	14	NA	NA	CASSVRDTNQPQHF	TGTGCCAGTAGTGTACGGGACACCAATCAGCCCCAGCATTTT
TRBJ2-1	TRBV5-1	14	NA	NA	CASSLAEVYNEQFF	TGCGCCAGCAGCTTGGCCGAAGTTTACAATGAGCAGTTCTTC
TRBJ2-5	TRBV7-9	14	once	TRBD2	CASSLATGGETQYF	TGTGCCAGCAGCTTAGCTACGGGAGGAGAGACCCAGTACTTC
TRBJ2-2	TRBV18	13	NA	NA	CASSPGRTGELFF	TGTGCCAGCTCACCGGGGAGAACCGGGGAGCTGTTTTTT
TRBJ1-1	TRBV7-9	13	NA	NA	CASRLTAQAEAFF	TGTGCCAGCAGACTAACGGCGCAAGCAGAAGCTTTCTTT
TRBJ1-5	TRBV2	14	NA	TRBD1	CASSSSGGGQPQHF	TGTGCCAGCAGTAGCTCAGGGGGAGGCCAGCCCCAGCATTTT
TRBJ2-7	TRBV18	15	NA	TRBD1	CASSPEGQGAYEQYF	TGTGCCAGCTCACCGGAGGGACAGGGGGCTTACGAGCAGTACTTC
TRBJ1-1	TRBV3-1/TRBV3-2	12	NA	NA	CASSHSLGEAFF	TGTGCCAGCAGCCACTCCTTGGGCGAAGCTTTCTTT
TRBJ2-1	TRBV4-3	15	NA	NA	CASSPRGELWNEQFF	TGCGCCAGCAGCCCTAGAGGGGAGCTTTGGAATGAGCAGTTCTTC
TRBJ2-7	TRBV19	15	few	NA	CASSIRTAPSYEQYF	TGTGCCAGTAGTATACGGACAGCACCTAGCTACGAGCAGTACTTC
TRBJ2-7	TRBV19	15	NA	NA	CASSISQGGFYEQYF	TGTGCCAGTAGTATCAGTCAGGGTGGATTCTACGAGCAGTACTTC
TRBJ1-1	TRBV6-5	14	NA	TRBD1	CASISRGGDTEAFF	TGTGCCAGCATTAGCAGGGGGGGGGACACTGAAGCTTTCTTT
TRBJ1-1	TRBV4-1	15	NA	NA	CASSPQIGQNTEAFF	TGCGCCAGCAGCCCCCAAATCGGACAGAACACTGAAGCTTTCTTT
TRBJ1-4	TRBV27	15	NA	NA	CASGQLLGLNEKLFF	TGTGCCAGCGGACAGCTTCTGGGCCTTAACGAAAAACTGTTTTTT
TRBJ1-2	TRBV24-1	12	NA	NA	CATSDYRSGYTF	TGTGCCACCAGTGACTACAGGAGTGGCTACACCTTC
TRBJ2-3	TRBV6-4	15	few	NA	CASSVGRESTDTQYF	TGTGCCAGCAGTGTGGGTCGGGAGAGCACAGATACGCAGTATTTT
TRBJ2-3	TRBV5-4	16	NA	TRBD1	CASSLGTGKLSDTQYF	TGTGCCAGCAGCTTAGGGACAGGGAAGTTATCAGATACGCAGTATTTT
TRBJ1-2	TRBV5-1	14	NA	NA	CASSLEDSNYGYTF	TGCGCCAGCAGCTTGGAGGACAGTAACTATGGCTACACCTTC
TRBJ1-1	TRBV5-4	14	NA	TRBD1	CASSQGQMNTEAFF	TGTGCCAGCAGTCAGGGACAGATGAACACTGAAGCTTTCTTT
TRBJ1-6	TRBV30	13	NA	NA	CAWSGVYNSPLHF	TGTGCCTGGAGTGGGGTCTATAATTCACCCCTCCACTTT
TRBJ2-2	TRBV7-2	16	NA	TRBD2	CASSLAAGGSTGELFF	TGTGCCAGCAGCTTAGCGGCGGGGGGAAGCACCGGGGAGCTGTTTTTT
TRBJ2-7	TRBV3-1/TRBV3-2	12	once	NA	CASSQDGYEQYF	TGTGCCAGCAGCCAAGACGGGTACGAGCAGTACTTC
TRBJ2-3	TRBV5-4	17	NA	NA	CASTPFFGTTSTDTQYF	TGTGCCAGCACCCCCTTTTTCGGGACAACTAGCACAGATACGCAGTATTTT
TRBJ1-1	TRBV5-4	12	once	TRBD1	CASSDPDRGAFF	TGTGCCAGCAGCGACCCGGACAGGGGGGCTTTCTTT
TRBJ1-1	TRBV2	15	NA	NA	CASSQARVGDTEAFF	TGTGCCAGCAGTCAGGCCAGGGTAGGGGACACTGAAGCTTTCTTT
TRBJ1-6	TRBV27	13	NA	NA	CASSLSGYSPLHF	TGTGCCAGCAGTTTATCTGGCTATTCACCCCTCCACTTT
TRBJ1-1	TRBV10-3	12	NA	NA	CAGKGLDTEAFF	TGTGCCGGTAAGGGATTAGACACTGAAGCTTTCTTT
TRBJ2-3	TRBV7-8	18	NA	TRBD2	CASSLVGGGLAGADTQYF	TGTGCCAGCAGCTTAGTCGGGGGCGGGCTAGCGGGAGCAGATACGCAGTATTTT
TRBJ2-5	TRBV29-1	13	NA	TRBD2	CSVRLAGQETQYF	TGCAGCGTGAGACTAGCGGGGCAAGAGACCCAGTACTTC
TRBJ2-5	TRBV5-1	14	NA	NA	CASSLGGGAETQYF	TGCGCCAGCAGCTTGGGAGGGGGGGCTGAGACCCAGTACTTC
TRBJ2-5	TRBV12-3/TRBV12-4	13	NA	TRBD1	CASSRDSQETQYF	TGTGCCAGCAGTCGGGACAGCCAAGAGACCCAGTACTTC
TRBJ1-5	TRBV7-6	13	NA	NA	CASSLGEGQPQHF	TGTGCCAGCAGCTTAGGTGAAGGCCAGCCCCAGCATTTT
TRBJ1-5	TRBV4-2	15	NA	TRBD1	CASSQVNRGDQPQHF	TGTGCCAGCAGCCAAGTAAACAGGGGGGATCAGCCCCAGCATTTT
TRBJ1-2	TRBV10-3	13	NA	NA	CAITRGTNYGYTF	TGTGCCATCACCAGGGGTACTAACTATGGCTACACCTTC
TRBJ2-2	TRBV6-5	14	NA	TRBD1	CASRGTGVYGELFF	TGTGCCAGCAGGGGGACAGGGGTTTACGGGGAGCTGTTTTTT
TRBJ2-7	TRBV5-5	15	NA	TRBD1	CASSFLTGQSYEQYF	TGTGCCAGCAGCTTTCTGACAGGGCAATCCTACGAGCAGTACTTC
TRBJ1-2	TRBV27	17	few	TRBD1	CASSLTPLTGRNYGYTF	TGTGCCAGCAGTCTTACCCCTTTGACAGGGAGGAACTATGGCTACACCTTC
TRBJ1-3	TRBV24-1	16	NA	NA	CATSDPAGSSGNTIYF	TGTGCCACCAGTGATCCCGCGGGGTCCTCTGGAAACACCATATATTTT
TRBJ1-5	TRBV2	12	NA	NA	CASSPHNQPQHF	TGTGCCAGCAGTCCTCACAATCAGCCCCAGCATTTT
TRBJ2-1	TRBV19	12	few	NA	CASSTPPNEQFF	TGTGCCAGTAGTACCCCTCCCAATGAGCAGTTCTTC
TRBJ1-3	TRBV11-2	14	NA	NA	CASSVYGSGNTIYF	TGTGCCAGCAGCGTTTATGGCTCTGGAAACACCATATATTTT
TRBJ2-5	TRBV6-5	16	NA	TRBD2	CASSYSNSGSRETQYF	TGTGCCAGCAGTTACTCGAATAGCGGGAGTCGCGAGACCCAGTACTTC
TRBJ2-7	TRBV12-3/TRBV12-4	13	NA	NA	CASSFGGSYEQYF	TGTGCCAGCAGTTTTGGGGGGTCCTACGAGCAGTACTTC
TRBJ2-1	TRBV19	15	once	NA	CASSIVGGPEDEQFF	TGTGCCAGTAGTATAGTCGGGGGCCCGGAGGATGAGCAGTTCTTC
TRBJ2-1	TRBV5-1	14	NA	NA	CASVQGFGGNEQFF	TGCGCCAGCGTACAGGGGTTCGGGGGCAATGAGCAGTTCTTC
TRBJ2-7	TRBV4-2	14	NA	NA	CASSQDLGSYEQYF	TGTGCCAGCAGCCAAGATCTAGGGTCCTACGAGCAGTACTTC
TRBJ1-2	TRBV7-2	14	once	NA	CASSLAPGQYGYTF	TGTGCCAGCAGCTTAGCCCCCGGACAGTATGGCTACACCTTC
TRBJ2-1	TRBV7-6	15	NA	NA	CASSPTTSSYNEQFF	TGTGCCAGCAGCCCGACCACGAGCTCCTACAATGAGCAGTTCTTC
TRBJ2-2	TRBV4-3	14	NA	TRBD1	CASSQGQGSGELFF	TGCGCCAGCAGCCAAGGACAGGGTTCCGGGGAGCTGTTTTTT
TRBJ2-3	TRBV6-2/TRBV6-3	16	NA	TRBD1	CASSYGPGQSTDTQYF	TGTGCCAGCAGTTACGGACCGGGACAGAGCACAGATACGCAGTATTTT